The T cell receptor beta chain described here comes from a study of cytomegalovirus exposure and HLA in healthy donors. General study points: A missense DCLRE1C variant was associated with V- and J-gene trimming of TCR beta chains in a later analysis, and an independent cohort replicated the association. Reports showed the classifier diagnosing cytomegalovirus status with high specificity and sensitivity.

Per germline, CDR1 SGHRS and CDR2 YFSETQ. This CDR3 spans 16 amino acids. The ends lost 4 bases at V and 0 bases at J; junction bases unmatched: 6. PCR involved 60 Vbeta and 13 Jbeta primers. Original handling: Later, 65 million to 90 million unique TCR beta chains were counted in an analysis, and 8.5 million to 13 million of them were shared. This table comes from immunoSEQ multiplex PCR, and its TCRdb copy is limited to in-frame clones, with some not included. The DNA was the basis for D and trimming; V, J and clone size are from that table. The table lists under 250,000 clones, 70% to 90% of them singletons. Regarding this clone: No antigen is known for it.

This chain connects TRBV5-1 to TRBJ1-4; TRBD1 matches at 7 bases. The sample taken for sequencing was PBMCs. This clonotype was obtained from a girl under 10 years old in good health and CMV-seronegative. CDR3 protein: CASSVIGQATNEKLFF. As DNA, the CDR3 is TGCGCCAGCAGCGTGATCGGACAGGCAACTAATGAAAAACTGTTTTTT.